A single sample is the source of the 21 T cell receptor beta chains below, sequenced in a study of cytomegalovirus exposure and HLA in healthy donors. PCR primers comprised 60 Vbeta and 13 Jbeta primers. The protocol was immunoSEQ multiplex PCR, while the TCRdb copy is restricted to in-frame clones and leaves out a portion. This sample has under 200,000 clones; approximately 67% occur once, and the top ten carry around 2.9%. Sequencing used PBMCs. Every receptor here comes from a man aged 35-49 years in good health and CMV-seronegative.

V is TRBV10-3 and J is TRBJ1-1; no definite D call. Deletions cut 6 bases from V and 4 bases from J, with 6 bases between. CDR1 is ENHRY, CDR2 SYGVKD, per germline. The CDR3 has 11 amino acids. The CDR3 sequence: CAIRGATEAFF. The CDR3 bases are TGTGCCATCAGGGGAGCCACTGAAGCTTTCTTT.

This clone was detected only a few times. The chain couples TRBV6-1 to TRBJ2-7; D possibly corresponds to TRBD1 (5 bases). Trimming cost V 7 bases and J 1 base, with 5 bases left between them. Germline-derived CDR1 and CDR2 are MNHNS and SASEGT. This CDR3 contains 11 residues. The CDR3 loop reads CASTGSYEQYF. In DNA form, the CDR3 reads TGTGCCAGCACAGGGTCCTACGAGCAGTACTTC.

The V call is TRBV6-6, the J call TRBJ2-3; 8 bases match TRBD1. J gave up 2 bases and V 6 bases, and 7 bases lay outside the gene matches. CDR3 length equals 15 residues. Per the germline V gene, CDR1 is MNHNY and CDR2 is SVGAGI (reference sequence). This chain's CDR3 is CASRHRDRYTDTQYF. The CDR3 DNA sequence: TGTGCCAGCAGGCACCGGGACAGGTACACAGATACGCAGTATTTT.

V gene TRBV19 combines with J gene TRBJ2-3, with D tentatively TRBD2 (5 bases). The CDR3 consists of 14 residues. CDR1 is LNHDA and CDR2 is SQIVND in the germline V gene (reference sequence). With 5 bases removed from V and 0 bases from J, the gap between germline ends came to 9 bases. As DNA, the CDR3 is TGTGCCAGTAGTCGCGGGCAAAGCACAGATACGCAGTATTTT. Translated, it gives CASSRGQSTDTQYF.

The chain employs TRBV7-2 and TRBJ2-7; 9 nucleotides match TRBD1. Germline assignment: CDR1 SGHTA and CDR2 FQGNSA. The CDR3 covers 14 residues. The J segment lost 1 base and the V segment lost 7 bases, leaving 5 bases of the junction unmatched. CDR3 sequence (DNA): TGTGCCAGCACCCAGGACAGGGGATCCTACGAGCAGTACTTC. This codes for CASTQDRGSYEQYF.

This clone came up a few times. The chain links TRBV7-2 to TRBJ2-1; 7 nucleotides agree with TRBD2. Trimming took 2 bases from V and 6 from J; bases not matched to a gene: 7. Germline V gene lookup returns CDR1 SGHTA and CDR2 FQGNSA. The CDR3 runs 15 residues. The CDR3 sequence: CASSLSGSGPNEQFF. CDR3 nucleotide sequence: TGTGCCAGCAGCTTATCGGGTAGCGGGCCCAATGAGCAGTTCTTC.

The chain has TRBV6-6 and TRBJ2-5; 8 positions match TRBD2. This CDR3 has 15 residues. With 5 bases clipped from V and 4 bases from J, the junction kept 9 bases outside the gene matches. Germline CDR1 is MNHNY and CDR2 is SVGAGI (reference sequence). The DNA of the CDR3 is TGTGCCAGCAGTCCGGGGGCGGGGGGAATAGAGACCCAGTACTTC. Protein product: CASSPGAGGIETQYF.

The V gene is TRBV4-2, the J gene TRBJ1-2; D gene uncertain. CDR1 and CDR2 (germline): LGHNA, YNFKEQ. The CDR3 is 14 residues long. V lost 0 bases and J lost 2, with 7 bases in between. CDR3 protein: CASSQDSENYGYTF. In DNA form, the CDR3 reads TGTGCCAGCAGCCAAGATTCAGAAAACTATGGCTACACCTTC.

V is TRBV6-1 and J is TRBJ1-4, with D perhaps TRBD1 (5 bases). The germline V gene encodes CDR1 MNHNS and CDR2 SASEGT. The CDR3 loop spans 14 amino acids. The V end was cut by 3 bases, the J end by 8 bases, with 13 bases between. CDR3 in DNA: TGTGCCAGCAGTGATGGCAGGGTTGGCGAAAAACTGTTTTTT. It is translated as CASSDGRVGEKLFF.

This clone was counted a few times. In DNA form, the CDR3 reads TGTGCCAGCAGCTCTCTCAGGCTAGCGGAGACCCAGTACTTC. It is translated as CASSSLRLAETQYF. The genes are TRBV5-4 and TRBJ2-5, with a possible D match to TRBD2 (6 bases). The CDR3 length is 14 residues. V lost 3 bases, J lost 5 bases, and 14 bases lay in between. Per the germline V gene, CDR1 is SGHNT and CDR2 is YYREEE (reference sequence).

This chain links TRBV30 with TRBJ2-1, with TRBD2 as a possible D gene (6 bases). V lost 5 bases to trimming and J lost 9 bases, with 17 bases between them. The CDR3 consists of 13 residues. The germline V gene has CDR1 GTSNPN and CDR2 SVGIG (reference sequence). The CDR3 sequence: CAWGRLGGVEQFF. In DNA, the CDR3 is TGTGCCTGGGGGAGGCTTGGAGGGGTTGAGCAGTTCTTC.

The chain recombines TRBV27 with TRBJ1-2, with 7 bases aligning to TRBD1. Unmatched junction bases numbered 5, after V lost 5 bases and J lost 2 bases. CDR3 length: 14 residues. In germline, CDR1 is MNHEY, CDR2 SMNVEV (reference sequence). The CDR3 nucleotides read TGTGCCAGCAGTGAGAGACAGGGCAACTATGGCTACACCTTC. This encodes CASSERQGNYGYTF.

The J gene is TRBJ1-5, the V gene TRBV25-1; D ambiguous. Germline CDR1 and CDR2: MGHDK and SYGVNS. Trimming removed 3 bases at V and 4 bases at J, with 10 bases between. The CDR3 contains 14 residues. This CDR3 reads CASSDSGLNQPQHF. The CDR3 region has the DNA TGTGCCAGCAGTGACTCAGGCCTTAATCAGCCCCAGCATTTT.

V is TRBV2 and J is TRBJ2-1, with 13 bases fitting TRBD2. The ends lost 6 bases at V and 5 bases at J; junction bases unmatched: 10. Germline CDR1 SNHLY, CDR2 FYNNEI. CDR3 length: 17 residues. The CDR3 region has the DNA TGTGCCAGCAGACTTTTACTAGCGGGAGGGAGGCACAATGAGCAGTTCTTC. This codes for CASRLLLAGGRHNEQFF.

The J gene is TRBJ2-1, the V gene TRBV6-9; weak D call: TRBD1 (6 bases). V was trimmed by 4 bases and J by 3 bases, leaving 16 bases between them. CDR3 length: 16 amino acids. Per germline, CDR1 MNHGY and CDR2 SVAAGI. Here the CDR3 reads CASSSQQGRRYNEQFF. In DNA, the CDR3 is TGTGCCAGCAGTTCCCAACAGGGACGCCGCTACAATGAGCAGTTCTTC.

The rearrangement uses TRBV19 and TRBJ2-3, with 7 bases fitting TRBD2. CDR3 length equals 17 residues. J gave up 1 base and V 4 bases, and 11 bases lay outside the gene matches. CDR1 LNHDA and CDR2 SQIVND come from the germline V gene (reference sequence). CDR3 protein: CASSTLSLAAGTDTQYF. The CDR3 nucleotides are TGTGCCAGTAGTACTCTCTCTCTAGCGGCTGGCACAGATACGCAGTATTTT.

This chain links TRBV11-3 with TRBJ2-4, with 9 nucleotides matching TRBD1. This CDR3 has 14 residues. Germline V gene sequence: CDR1 SGHNT, CDR2 YENEEA. V was clipped by 5 bases and J by 8 bases; unmatched bases: 7. The CDR3 bases are TGTGCCAGCAGCCACAGGGGGCGAGAGGACATTCAGTACTTC. This sequence encodes CASSHRGREDIQYF.

The chain recombines TRBV6-5 with TRBJ2-5; no clear D. Between the trimmed V and J ends, which lost 2 bases and 4 bases, there was a span of 14 bases. Germline lookup yields CDR1 MNHEY and CDR2 SVGAGI. The CDR3 runs 15 residues. CDR3 loop: CASSYTTTAGETQYF. As DNA, the CDR3 is TGTGCCAGCAGTTACACCACCACAGCCGGAGAGACCCAGTACTTC.

This chain uses TRBV7-3 with TRBJ2-1, with 9 bases fitting TRBD2. J lost 2 bases, V lost 5 bases, and 4 bases had no gene match. The germline CDR1 and CDR2 sequences are SGHTA and FQGTGA. This CDR3 is 15 amino acids long. DNA of the CDR3: TGTGCCAGCAGCAGCGTAGCGGGGGCCTACAATGAGCAGTTCTTC. Amino acid sequence: CASSSVAGAYNEQFF.

V is TRBV6-1 and J is TRBJ2-1; D ambiguous. V lost 4 bases and J lost 4, with 8 bases in between. The germline V gene encodes CDR1 MNHNS and CDR2 SASEGT. The CDR3 runs 13 residues. The DNA for the CDR3 is TGTGCCAGCAGTGGCCAGATATACAATGAGCAGTTCTTC. Amino acid sequence: CASSGQIYNEQFF.

The J gene is TRBJ2-6, the V gene TRBV19; D remains unclear. Trimming pared 8 bases from V and 0 bases from J, leaving 8 bases between. The CDR3 is 14 amino acids. CDR1 is LNHDA and CDR2 is SQIVND in the germline V gene (reference sequence). The CDR3 coding sequence is TGTGCCAGTTCTACTAACTCTGGGGCCAACGTCCTGACTTTC. This translates into CASSTNSGANVLTF. Drawing the rest from reference TRBV19 and TRBJ2-6, the complete variable domain is DGGITQSPKYLFRKEGQNVTLSCEQNLNHDAMYWYRQDPGQGLRLIYYSQIVNDFQKGDIAEGYSVSREKKESFPLTVTSAQKNPTAFYLCASSTNSGANVLTFGAGSRLTVL.